The entry below describes one T cell receptor beta chain. Its antigen is unknown. The sample originates from a study of beta chain features in type 1 diabetes. Study in general: Comparable age, gender and cell yields were observed in patients relative to healthy donors. Whole-study results and caveats: Sequencing used cDNA, and cells with high TCR expression could therefore be over-represented.

Sequenced material consisted of expressed TCRB transcripts (all of the isolated RNA was reverse transcribed). Sequencing was performed with immunoSEQ multiplex PCR; in TCRdb, only in-frame clones are kept and a portion is missing. The sample records 450,000 to 550,000 clones, approximately 30% being singletons. This CDR3 comprises 14 residues. Germline loops: CDR1 MDHEN, CDR2 SYDVKM. Trimming cost V 6 bases and J 5 bases; bases outside gene matches: 7. Each of the sorted populations had a purity greater than 98%. Input material: naive CD4+ T cells from blood. The source is a man younger than 35 in good health. V usage is TRBV28 and J usage is TRBJ2-1; 7 bases are a match to TRBD2. The CDR3 loop reads CASRSGGKDNEQFF. The DNA for the CDR3 is TGTGCCAGCAGATCGGGAGGAAAAGACAATGAGCAGTTCTTC. Looking up the rest from reference TRBV28 and TRBJ2-1 gives the full variable domain: DVKVTQSSRYLVKRTGEKVFLECVQDMDHENMFWYRQDPGLGLRLIYFSYDVKMKEKGDIPEGYSVSREKKERFSLILESASTNQTSMYLCASRSGGKDNEQFFGPGTRLTVL.